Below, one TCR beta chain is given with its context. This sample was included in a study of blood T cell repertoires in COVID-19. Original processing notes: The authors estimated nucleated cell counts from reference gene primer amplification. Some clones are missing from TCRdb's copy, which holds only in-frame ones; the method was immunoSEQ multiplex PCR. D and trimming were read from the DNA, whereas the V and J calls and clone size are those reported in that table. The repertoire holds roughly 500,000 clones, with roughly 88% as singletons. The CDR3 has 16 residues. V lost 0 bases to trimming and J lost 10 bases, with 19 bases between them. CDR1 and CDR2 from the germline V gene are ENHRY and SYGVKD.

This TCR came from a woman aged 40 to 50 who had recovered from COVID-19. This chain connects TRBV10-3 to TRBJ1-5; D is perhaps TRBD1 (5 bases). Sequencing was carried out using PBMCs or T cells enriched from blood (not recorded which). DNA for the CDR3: TGTGCCATCAGTGAGTCGGGTGTCGGACCTCAGGGACCCCAGCATTTT. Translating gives CAISESGVGPQGPQHF.